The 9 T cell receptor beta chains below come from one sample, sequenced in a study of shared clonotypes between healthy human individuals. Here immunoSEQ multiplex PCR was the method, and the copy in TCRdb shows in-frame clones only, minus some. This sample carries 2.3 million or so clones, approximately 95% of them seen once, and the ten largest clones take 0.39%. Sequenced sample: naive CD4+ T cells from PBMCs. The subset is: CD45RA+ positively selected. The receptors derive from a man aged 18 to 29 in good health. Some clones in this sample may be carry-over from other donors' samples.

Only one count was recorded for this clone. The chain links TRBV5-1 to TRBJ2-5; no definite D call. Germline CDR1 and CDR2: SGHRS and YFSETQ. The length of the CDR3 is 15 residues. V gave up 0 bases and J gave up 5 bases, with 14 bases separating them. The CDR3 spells CASSLGLVNGETQYF. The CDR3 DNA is TGCGCCAGCAGCTTGGGACTGGTTAACGGCGAGACCCAGTACTTC.

CDR3 sequence (DNA): TGTGCCAGCAGCCCCGGGAGGGCTGGCACTGAAGCTTTCTTT. It encodes CASSPGRAGTEAFF. J is TRBJ1-1 and V is TRBV7-2; D is unresolved. V dropped 5 bases and J dropped 4 bases, with 14 bases sitting between them. CDR1 is SGHTA, CDR2 FQGNSA, per germline. The CDR3 runs to 14 residues.

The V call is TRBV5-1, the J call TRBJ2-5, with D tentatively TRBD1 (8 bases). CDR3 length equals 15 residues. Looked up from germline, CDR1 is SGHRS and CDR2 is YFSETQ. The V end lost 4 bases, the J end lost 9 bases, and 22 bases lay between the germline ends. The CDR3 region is CASSPNHDTGGAQYF. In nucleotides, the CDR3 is TGCGCCAGCAGCCCCAACCATGACACAGGGGGGGCCCAGTACTTC.

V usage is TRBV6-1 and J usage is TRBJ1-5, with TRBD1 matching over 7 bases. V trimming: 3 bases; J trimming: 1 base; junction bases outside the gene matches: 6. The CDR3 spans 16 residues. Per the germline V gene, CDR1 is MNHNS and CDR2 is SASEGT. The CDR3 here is CASSDLGTVSNQPQHF. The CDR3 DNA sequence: TGTGCCAGCAGTGACTTGGGGACAGTGAGCAATCAGCCCCAGCATTTT.

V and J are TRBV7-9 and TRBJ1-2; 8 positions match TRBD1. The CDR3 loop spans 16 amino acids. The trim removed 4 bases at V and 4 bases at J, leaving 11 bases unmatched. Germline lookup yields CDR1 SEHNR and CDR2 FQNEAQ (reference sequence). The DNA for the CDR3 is TGTGCCAGCAGCTACAAGACAGGGGTTGGTATCTATGGCTACACCTTC. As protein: CASSYKTGVGIYGYTF.

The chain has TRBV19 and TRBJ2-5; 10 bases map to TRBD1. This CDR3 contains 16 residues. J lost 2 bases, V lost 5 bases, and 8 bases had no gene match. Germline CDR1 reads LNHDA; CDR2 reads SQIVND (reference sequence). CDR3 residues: CASSAPGQGFQETQYF. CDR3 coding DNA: TGTGCCAGTAGTGCACCGGGACAGGGGTTTCAAGAGACCCAGTACTTC.

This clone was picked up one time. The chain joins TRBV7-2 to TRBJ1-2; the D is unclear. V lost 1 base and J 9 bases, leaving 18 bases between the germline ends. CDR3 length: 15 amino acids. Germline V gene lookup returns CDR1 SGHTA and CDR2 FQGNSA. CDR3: CASSLVMRASPSYTF. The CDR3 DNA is TGTGCCAGCAGCTTAGTTATGAGGGCCTCCCCTAGCTACACCTTC. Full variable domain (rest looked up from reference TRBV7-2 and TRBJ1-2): GAGVSQSPSNKVTEKGKDVELRCDPISGHTALYWYRQSLGQGLEFLIYFQGNSAPDKSGLPSDRFSAERTGGSVSTLTIQRTQQEDSAVYLCASSLVMRASPSYTFGSGTRLTVV.

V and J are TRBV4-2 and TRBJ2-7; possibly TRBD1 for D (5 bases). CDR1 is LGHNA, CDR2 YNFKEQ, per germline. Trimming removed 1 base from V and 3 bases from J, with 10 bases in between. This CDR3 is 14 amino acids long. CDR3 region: CASSQGRRDYEQYF. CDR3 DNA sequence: TGTGCCAGCAGCCAAGGTCGCAGGGACTACGAGCAGTACTTC.

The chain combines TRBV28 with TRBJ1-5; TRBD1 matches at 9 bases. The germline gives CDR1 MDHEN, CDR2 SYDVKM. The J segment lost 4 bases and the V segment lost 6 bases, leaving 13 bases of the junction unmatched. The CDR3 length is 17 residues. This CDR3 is CASSLSPGTGRNQPQHF. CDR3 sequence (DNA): TGTGCCAGCAGCCTTAGCCCCGGGACAGGGAGAAATCAGCCCCAGCATTTT.